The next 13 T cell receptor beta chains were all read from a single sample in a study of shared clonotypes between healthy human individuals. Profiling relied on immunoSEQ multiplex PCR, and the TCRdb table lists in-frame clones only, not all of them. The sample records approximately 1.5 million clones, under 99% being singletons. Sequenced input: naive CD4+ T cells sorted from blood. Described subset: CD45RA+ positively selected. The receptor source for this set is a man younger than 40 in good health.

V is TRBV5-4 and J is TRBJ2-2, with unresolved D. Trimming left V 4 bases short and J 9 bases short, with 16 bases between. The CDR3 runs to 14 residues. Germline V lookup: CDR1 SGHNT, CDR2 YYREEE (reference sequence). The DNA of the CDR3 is TGTGCCAGCAGCCCCCCCGGTAGTAGGCGGGAGCTGTTTTTT. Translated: CASSPPGSRRELFF.

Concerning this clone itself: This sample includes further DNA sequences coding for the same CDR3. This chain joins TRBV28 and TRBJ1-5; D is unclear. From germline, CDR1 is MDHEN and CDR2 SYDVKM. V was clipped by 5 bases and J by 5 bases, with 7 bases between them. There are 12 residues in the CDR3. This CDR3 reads CASSLPYQPQHF. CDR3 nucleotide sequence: TGTGCCAGCAGTCTCCCCTATCAGCCCCAGCATTTT. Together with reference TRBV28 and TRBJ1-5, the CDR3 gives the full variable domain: DVKVTQSSRYLVKRTGEKVFLECVQDMDHENMFWYRQDPGLGLRLIYFSYDVKMKEKGDIPEGYSVSREKKERFSLILESASTNQTSMYLCASSLPYQPQHFGDGTRLSIL.

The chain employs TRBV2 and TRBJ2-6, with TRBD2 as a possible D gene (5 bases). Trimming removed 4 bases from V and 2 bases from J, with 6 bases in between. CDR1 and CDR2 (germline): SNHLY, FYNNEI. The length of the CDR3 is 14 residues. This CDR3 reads CASSGRTGANVLTF. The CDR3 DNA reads TGTGCCAGCAGTGGGAGGACTGGGGCCAACGTCCTGACTTTC.

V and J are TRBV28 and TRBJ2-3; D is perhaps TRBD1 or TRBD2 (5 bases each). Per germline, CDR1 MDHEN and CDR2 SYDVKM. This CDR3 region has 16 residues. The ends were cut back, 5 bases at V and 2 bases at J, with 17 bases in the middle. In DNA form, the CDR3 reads TGTGCCAGCAGTACCTCGGGGCAAGCAATCACAGATACGCAGTATTTT. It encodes CASSTSGQAITDTQYF.

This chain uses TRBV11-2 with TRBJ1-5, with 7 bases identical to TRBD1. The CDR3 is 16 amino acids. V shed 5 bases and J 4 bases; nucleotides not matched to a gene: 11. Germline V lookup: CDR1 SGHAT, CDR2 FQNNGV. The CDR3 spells CASSLGDRSTNQPQHF. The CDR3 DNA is TGTGCCAGCAGCCTCGGGGACAGAAGCACTAATCAGCCCCAGCATTTT. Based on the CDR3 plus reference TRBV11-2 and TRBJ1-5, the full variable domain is EAGVAQSPRYKIIEKRQSVAFWCNPISGHATLYWYQQILGQGPKLLIQFQNNGVVDDSQLPKDRFSAERLKGVDSTLKIQPAKLEDSAVYLCASSLGDRSTNQPQHFGDGTRLSIL.

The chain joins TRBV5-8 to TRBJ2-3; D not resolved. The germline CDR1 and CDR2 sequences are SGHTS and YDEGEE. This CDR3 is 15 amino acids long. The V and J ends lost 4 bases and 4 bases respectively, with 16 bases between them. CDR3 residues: CASSDGTAESDTQYF. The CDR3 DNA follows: TGTGCCAGCAGCGACGGTACTGCGGAGTCAGATACGCAGTATTTT.

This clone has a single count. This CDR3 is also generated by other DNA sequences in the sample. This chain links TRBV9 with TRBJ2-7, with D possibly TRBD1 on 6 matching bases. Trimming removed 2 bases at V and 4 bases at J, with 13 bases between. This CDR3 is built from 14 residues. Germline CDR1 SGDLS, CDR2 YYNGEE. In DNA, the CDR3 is TGTGCCAGCAGCGTGACAGGTTCTAATTACGAGCAGTACTTC. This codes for CASSVTGSNYEQYF.

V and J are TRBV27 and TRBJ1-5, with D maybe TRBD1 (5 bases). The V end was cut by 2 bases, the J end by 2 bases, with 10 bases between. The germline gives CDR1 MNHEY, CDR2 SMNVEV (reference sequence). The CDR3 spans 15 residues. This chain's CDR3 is CASSLRRGGNQPQHF. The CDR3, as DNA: TGTGCCAGCAGTTTACGGAGGGGTGGCAATCAGCCCCAGCATTTT.

The CDR3 sequence is CASSSTGGFSYEQYF. Written as DNA, the CDR3 is TGCGCCAGCAGCTCGACAGGGGGGTTCTCCTACGAGCAGTACTTC. The gene calls are TRBV5-1 and TRBJ2-7, with TRBD1 matching 9 bases. With V trimmed by 3 bases and J by 0 bases, 4 bases remained unmatched. The CDR3 has 15 residues. Germline V gene data show CDR1 as SGHRS and CDR2 as YFSETQ.

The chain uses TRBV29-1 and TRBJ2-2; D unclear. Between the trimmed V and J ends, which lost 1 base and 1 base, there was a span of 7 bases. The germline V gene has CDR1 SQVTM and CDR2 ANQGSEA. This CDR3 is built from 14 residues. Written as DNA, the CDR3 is TGCAGCGTTGAAGGGGATCTGAACACCGGGGAGCTGTTTTTT. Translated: CSVEGDLNTGELFF.

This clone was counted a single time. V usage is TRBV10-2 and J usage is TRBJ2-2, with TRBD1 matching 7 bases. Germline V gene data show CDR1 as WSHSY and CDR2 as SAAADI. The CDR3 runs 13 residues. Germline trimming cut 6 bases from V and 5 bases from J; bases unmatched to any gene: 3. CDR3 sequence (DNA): TGCGCCAGCAGCAAACAGGGGACCGGGGAGCTGTTTTTT. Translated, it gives CASSKQGTGELFF.

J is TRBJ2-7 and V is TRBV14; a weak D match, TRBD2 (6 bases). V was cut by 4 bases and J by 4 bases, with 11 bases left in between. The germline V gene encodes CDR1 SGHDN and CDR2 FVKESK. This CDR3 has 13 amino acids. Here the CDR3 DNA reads TGTGCCAGCAGCCTCCCAGGGAGGTACGAGCAGTACTTC. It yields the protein CASSLPGRYEQYF.

DNA of the CDR3: TGCGCCAGCAGCCCCTCGGACAGGATAGGGAATGAGCAGTTCTTC. It specifies CASSPSDRIGNEQFF. The J gene is TRBJ2-1, the V gene TRBV23-1, with TRBD1 matching 7 bases. TRBV23-1 is designated an ORF whose function remains uncertain. The CDR3 extends over 15 amino acids. Trimming cost V 6 bases and J 7 bases; bases outside gene matches: 12.